The rows below give T cell receptor beta chains drawn from one sample of a study of vaccination and CD4 T cells after COVID-19. For these receptors, no antigen is known. TCRdb called the PCR reads again in MiXCR, with one record for every CDR3 protein. Of 7,000 to 10,000 distinct CDR3 sequences listed, roughly 40% are singletons. Sequenced: CD4+ T cells from blood, cultured in vitro. The receptor source for this set is a human donor in good health. Each CDR3 is given with its conserved first and last residue. Each record gives: D gene, J gene, clone size, V gene, CDR3 DNA, CDR3 protein. A D gene is named only where the DNA matches it firmly. Not every row has a clone size; where given, it reads once, few, many or a size class.

D gene: TRBD2; J gene: TRBJ2-3; clone size: .; V gene: TRBV24-1; CDR3 DNA: TGTGCCACCAGTGTCCTGGTAGCGGGGCTAAGCACAGATACGCAGTATTTT; CDR3 protein: CATSVLVAGLSTDTQYF
D gene: TRBD1; J gene: TRBJ1-5; clone size: few; V gene: TRBV19; CDR3 DNA: TGTGCCAGTAGTACCCTCTGGACAGGGTATAGCAATCAGCCCCAGCATTTT; CDR3 protein: CASSTLWTGYSNQPQHF
D gene: TRBD1; J gene: TRBJ1-5; clone size: .; V gene: TRBV20-1; CDR3 DNA: TGCAGTATCCCGGGACAGGGCAATCAGCCCCAGCATTTT; CDR3 protein: CSIPGQGNQPQHF
D gene: .; J gene: TRBJ1-2; clone size: few; V gene: TRBV19; CDR3 DNA: TGTGCCAGTAGTATCACCAACTATGGCTACACCTTC; CDR3 protein: CASSITNYGYTF
D gene: .; J gene: TRBJ1-1; clone size: .; V gene: TRBV7-2; CDR3 DNA: TGTGCCAGCAGGCTCCGGGGGGGGGGCACTGAAGCTTTCTTT; CDR3 protein: CASRLRGGGTEAFF
D gene: TRBD1; J gene: TRBJ2-7; clone size: few; V gene: TRBV20-1; CDR3 DNA: TGCAGTGCTAGGGGAGACAGGGGGCTCGACGAGCAGTACTTC; CDR3 protein: CSARGDRGLDEQYF
D gene: .; J gene: TRBJ2-1; clone size: .; V gene: TRBV7-2; CDR3 DNA: TGTGCCAGCAGCTTAGCGTGGGGGACTTACAATGAGCAGTTCTTC; CDR3 protein: CASSLAWGTYNEQFF
D gene: TRBD1; J gene: TRBJ2-1; clone size: .; V gene: TRBV27; CDR3 DNA: TGTGCCAGCAAGTGGGACAGGACCTTTAATGAGCAGTTCTTC; CDR3 protein: CASKWDRTFNEQFF
D gene: .; J gene: TRBJ1-1; clone size: few; V gene: TRBV24-1; CDR3 DNA: TGTGCCACCAGTGATCGGTCCGGGGGAACTTTCTTT; CDR3 protein: CATSDRSGGTFF
D gene: TRBD1; J gene: TRBJ1-2; clone size: few; V gene: TRBV20-1; CDR3 DNA: TGCAGTGCTGCGACAGGGGTGGGCTCTGGCTACACCTTC; CDR3 protein: CSAATGVGSGYTF
D gene: .; J gene: TRBJ2-6; clone size: .; V gene: TRBV7-2; CDR3 DNA: TGTGCCAGCAGCTTAGTGCCAGCACCAGACTCTGGGGCCAACGTCCTGACTTTC; CDR3 protein: CASSLVPAPDSGANVLTF
D gene: .; J gene: TRBJ1-5; clone size: .; V gene: TRBV10-3; CDR3 DNA: TGTGCCATCAGGGACAGCACTAGCAATCAGCCCCAGCATTTT; CDR3 protein: CAIRDSTSNQPQHF
D gene: TRBD2; J gene: TRBJ2-3; clone size: few; V gene: TRBV6-1; CDR3 DNA: TGTGCCAGCAGTGAAGCCACACTAGCGGGAGGGGTGGGGTCAGGCACAGATACGCAGTATTTT; CDR3 protein: CASSEATLAGGVGSGTDTQYF
D gene: TRBD1; J gene: TRBJ2-3; clone size: .; V gene: TRBV6-1; CDR3 DNA: TGTGCCAGCAGTGAGGACAGGGGAACGTGGGATACGCAGTATTTT; CDR3 protein: CASSEDRGTWDTQYF
D gene: TRBD2; J gene: TRBJ2-3; clone size: .; V gene: TRBV5-4; CDR3 DNA: TGTGCCAGCAGGGCGGGGGGGGAATCAAGCACAGATACGCAGTATTTT; CDR3 protein: CASRAGGESSTDTQYF
D gene: TRBD1; J gene: TRBJ2-3; clone size: .; V gene: TRBV20-1; CDR3 DNA: TGCAGTGCTATAGACAGGGGTCAAAGCACAGATACGCAGTATTTT; CDR3 protein: CSAIDRGQSTDTQYF
D gene: .; J gene: TRBJ1-2; clone size: .; V gene: TRBV2; CDR3 DNA: TGTGCCAGCTCCCGGCAGGGTGACTATGGCTACACCTTC; CDR3 protein: CASSRQGDYGYTF
D gene: .; J gene: TRBJ1-3; clone size: .; V gene: TRBV9; CDR3 DNA: TGTGCCAGCAGCGTAGATGCCAGATCCCCCTCTGGAAACACCATATATTTT; CDR3 protein: CASSVDARSPSGNTIYF
D gene: .; J gene: TRBJ2-5; clone size: .; V gene: TRBV6-5; CDR3 DNA: TGTGCCAGCAGTTACTCGATCGGGATCCTACAAGAGACCCAGTACTTC; CDR3 protein: CASSYSIGILQETQYF
D gene: TRBD2; J gene: TRBJ2-3; clone size: .; V gene: TRBV6-2/TRBV6-3; CDR3 DNA: TGTGCCAGCAGTTCGCTAGCGGGAGGGCAGTATTTT; CDR3 protein: CASSSLAGGQYF
D gene: .; J gene: TRBJ1-5; clone size: .; V gene: TRBV20-1; CDR3 DNA: TGCAGTGCTAGAGATTTAACCAATCAGCCCCAGCATTTT; CDR3 protein: CSARDLTNQPQHF
D gene: TRBD2; J gene: TRBJ2-1; clone size: few; V gene: TRBV6-1; CDR3 DNA: TGTGCCAGCAGTGTAGAAGCGGGAGGCTATGAGCAGTTCTTC; CDR3 protein: CASSVEAGGYEQFF
D gene: .; J gene: TRBJ2-3; clone size: .; V gene: TRBV11-2; CDR3 DNA: TGTGCCAGCAGCGGGGGCAGCACAGATACGCAGTATTTT; CDR3 protein: CASSGGSTDTQYF
D gene: .; J gene: TRBJ1-2; clone size: .; V gene: TRBV12-3/TRBV12-4; CDR3 DNA: TGTGCCAGCAGTTCTTGGGGGCGGGACTATGGCTACACCTTC; CDR3 protein: CASSSWGRDYGYTF
D gene: .; J gene: TRBJ1-2; clone size: .; V gene: TRBV19; CDR3 DNA: TGTGCCAGTAGTATTACGTCAGCTCCTACCCAACCTTATGGCTACACCTTC; CDR3 protein: CASSITSAPTQPYGYTF
D gene: .; J gene: TRBJ1-2; clone size: few; V gene: TRBV7-9; CDR3 DNA: TGTGCCAGCAGCTTAGCTACGGTTAACTATGGCTACACCTTC; CDR3 protein: CASSLATVNYGYTF
D gene: .; J gene: TRBJ2-2; clone size: .; V gene: TRBV7-2; CDR3 DNA: TGTGCCAGCAGCCAGAGGGGGACCGGGGAGCTGTTTTTT; CDR3 protein: CASSQRGTGELFF
D gene: TRBD2; J gene: TRBJ2-1; clone size: .; V gene: TRBV5-1; CDR3 DNA: TGCGCCAGCAGCTTGGTAGCTAGCGGGGGCCGGGAGCAGTTCTTC; CDR3 protein: CASSLVASGGREQFF